A selection of T cell receptor beta chains follows, all from one sample in a study of blood T cell repertoires in COVID-19. Assay: immunoSEQ multiplex PCR; the TCRdb copy retains only in-frame clones and omits some. The sample yields roughly 290,000 clones, approximately 90% seen once. The sequencing input was peripheral blood. The receptor set was obtained from a man younger than 45 with acute or convalescent COVID-19. The CDR3 runs from the conserved cysteine through the conserved F or W. Each record gives: V gene, clone size, D gene, J gene, CDR3 DNA, CDR3 protein. The D gene is left open where the match is weak. A clone size is listed for some rows: how often the clone was seen (once, few, many), or a class if it is expanded.

V gene: TRBV28
clone size: .
D gene: TRBD1
J gene: TRBJ2-6
CDR3 DNA: TGTGCCAGCAGCCCAACGGGACAGGGGGCGGGTGGGGCCAACGTCCTGACTTTC
CDR3 protein: CASSPTGQGAGGANVLTF

V gene: TRBV12-3/TRBV12-4
clone size: once
D gene: .
J gene: TRBJ1-1
CDR3 DNA: TGTGCCAGCACCCTACAGCTGTCAACTGAAGCTTTCTTT
CDR3 protein: CASTLQLSTEAFF

V gene: TRBV19
clone size: .
D gene: TRBD1
J gene: TRBJ1-5
CDR3 DNA: TGTGCCAGTATCCCGGGACAGGGGGCAAGACAGCCCCAGCATTTT
CDR3 protein: CASIPGQGARQPQHF

V gene: TRBV27
clone size: .
D gene: .
J gene: TRBJ2-2
CDR3 DNA: TGTGCCAGCAGTCCCTCAGGGATTCCGAACACCGGGGAGCTGTTTTTT
CDR3 protein: CASSPSGIPNTGELFF

V gene: TRBV30
clone size: .
D gene: .
J gene: TRBJ2-1
CDR3 DNA: TGTGCCTGGAGTGTACTTCAATTCAATGAGCAGTTCTTC
CDR3 protein: CAWSVLQFNEQFF

V gene: TRBV21-1
clone size: .
D gene: .
J gene: TRBJ1-2
CDR3 DNA: TGTGCCAGCTGGGTCGGGAGGGTAAGTAAACGTGGCTACACCTTC
CDR3 protein: CASWVGRVSKRGYTF

V gene: TRBV9
clone size: once
D gene: TRBD1
J gene: TRBJ1-2
CDR3 DNA: TGTGCCAGCAGCCCCCATTGGGACAGATATGGCTACACCTTC
CDR3 protein: CASSPHWDRYGYTF

V gene: TRBV6-5
clone size: .
D gene: .
J gene: TRBJ1-1
CDR3 DNA: TGTGCCAGCAGTTCCCGGCGGGGCCTGGGGGCTGAAGCTTTCTTT
CDR3 protein: CASSSRRGLGAEAFF

V gene: TRBV4-1
clone size: .
D gene: TRBD2
J gene: TRBJ2-1
CDR3 DNA: TGCGCCAGCAGCCAAGATGTAGCAGCGGGAGCCGATCATGAGCAGTTCTTC
CDR3 protein: CASSQDVAAGADHEQFF

V gene: TRBV15
clone size: few
D gene: TRBD1
J gene: TRBJ1-2
CDR3 DNA: TGTGCCACCAGCAGTACAGGGGGGCGGATCTATGGCTACACCTTC
CDR3 protein: CATSSTGGRIYGYTF

V gene: TRBV24-1
clone size: few
D gene: TRBD1
J gene: TRBJ1-1
CDR3 DNA: TGTGCCACCAGTGATGTCGGACAGGGTGGTGAAGCTTTCTTT
CDR3 protein: CATSDVGQGGEAFF

V gene: TRBV28
clone size: .
D gene: .
J gene: TRBJ2-5
CDR3 DNA: TGTGCCAGCAGTTCCCCCAAGATCAAGCCCCAAGAGACCCAGTACTTC
CDR3 protein: CASSSPKIKPQETQYF

V gene: TRBV28
clone size: few
D gene: .
J gene: TRBJ1-4
CDR3 DNA: TGTGCCAGCAGTTTTAACAGGGTGGGAAAACTGTTTTTT
CDR3 protein: CASSFNRVGKLFF

V gene: TRBV15
clone size: once
D gene: .
J gene: TRBJ2-7
CDR3 DNA: TGTGCCACCAGCAGAGATCCGGGAGTGGGGCAGTACTTC
CDR3 protein: CATSRDPGVGQYF

V gene: TRBV19
clone size: .
D gene: .
J gene: TRBJ1-5
CDR3 DNA: TGTGCCAGTTGGGGCCTCCGCAATCAGCCCCAGCATTTT
CDR3 protein: CASWGLRNQPQHF

V gene: TRBV4-1
clone size: .
D gene: .
J gene: TRBJ1-1
CDR3 DNA: TGCGCCAGCAGCCAAGATCCCGGGAGTAACACTGAAGCTTTCTTT
CDR3 protein: CASSQDPGSNTEAFF

V gene: TRBV27
clone size: .
D gene: .
J gene: TRBJ2-7
CDR3 DNA: TGTGCCAGCAGTTCCAGGGGTATAGTTCCCTACGAGCAGTACTTC
CDR3 protein: CASSSRGIVPYEQYF

V gene: TRBV2
clone size: .
D gene: .
J gene: TRBJ1-2
CDR3 DNA: TGTGCCAGCAGTGAATTGGGAGGCCTCTTAGGCTACACCTTC
CDR3 protein: CASSELGGLLGYTF

V gene: TRBV4-1
clone size: .
D gene: .
J gene: TRBJ2-3
CDR3 DNA: TGCGCCAGCAGCCCCATTAGCGTTGCTAGCACAGATACGCAGTATTTT
CDR3 protein: CASSPISVASTDTQYF

V gene: TRBV27
clone size: .
D gene: TRBD1
J gene: TRBJ2-7
CDR3 DNA: TGTGCCAGCAGTTTATCAGGGACAGCCTACGAGCAGTACTTC
CDR3 protein: CASSLSGTAYEQYF

V gene: TRBV6-5
clone size: .
D gene: TRBD1
J gene: TRBJ1-2
CDR3 DNA: TGTGCCAGCTTGGACAGGGTAAATGGCTACACCTTC
CDR3 protein: CASLDRVNGYTF

V gene: TRBV10-1
clone size: once
D gene: .
J gene: TRBJ2-5
CDR3 DNA: TGCGCCAGCAGTGGCGGGGTACGAGAGACCCAGTACTTC
CDR3 protein: CASSGGVRETQYF

V gene: TRBV29-1
clone size: .
D gene: .
J gene: TRBJ1-2
CDR3 DNA: TGCAGCGTTCCTATCCAGGGCTCCTTAGATGGCTACACCTTC
CDR3 protein: CSVPIQGSLDGYTF

V gene: TRBV28
clone size: .
D gene: .
J gene: TRBJ1-5
CDR3 DNA: TGTGCCAGCAACCTACTGGGGGCTCAGCCCCAGCATTTT
CDR3 protein: CASNLLGAQPQHF

V gene: TRBV7-2
clone size: .
D gene: .
J gene: TRBJ2-1
CDR3 DNA: TGTGCCAGCAGAAGGACGGGGTCTGAGCAGTTCTTC
CDR3 protein: CASRRTGSEQFF

V gene: TRBV19
clone size: .
D gene: TRBD1
J gene: TRBJ1-5
CDR3 DNA: TGTGCCGGAGGGGGATCACCGGGACAGGCGAATCAGCCCCAGCATTTT
CDR3 protein: CAGGGSPGQANQPQHF

V gene: TRBV19
clone size: .
D gene: TRBD1
J gene: TRBJ1-4
CDR3 DNA: TGTGCCAGTAGACGGGGACAGGGGAAGGTTCAGTCGCATGAAAAACTGTTTTTT
CDR3 protein: CASRRGQGKVQSHEKLFF

V gene: TRBV7-9
clone size: .
D gene: TRBD1
J gene: TRBJ1-1
CDR3 DNA: TGTGCCAGCAGCTCCGGGACAGGGAGATGGACTGAAGCTTTCTTT
CDR3 protein: CASSSGTGRWTEAFF

V gene: TRBV28
clone size: .
D gene: TRBD2
J gene: TRBJ2-3
CDR3 DNA: TGTGCCAGCAGTTTTAAGACTAGCGGAAAAACAGATACGCAGTATTTT
CDR3 protein: CASSFKTSGKTDTQYF

V gene: TRBV5-1
clone size: once
D gene: TRBD1
J gene: TRBJ1-4
CDR3 DNA: TGCGCCAGCAGCTTGGAAGGGCCAGGGGGTGGACTGTTTTTT
CDR3 protein: CASSLEGPGGGLFF

V gene: TRBV7-3
clone size: .
D gene: .
J gene: TRBJ2-5
CDR3 DNA: TGTGCCAGCAGCCCCACAGGGGACTACCAAGAGACCCAGTACTTC
CDR3 protein: CASSPTGDYQETQYF

V gene: TRBV28
clone size: .
D gene: .
J gene: TRBJ1-2
CDR3 DNA: TGTGCCAGCAGGCCACAAGTTAACTATGGCTACACCTTC
CDR3 protein: CASRPQVNYGYTF

V gene: TRBV7-9
clone size: .
D gene: .
J gene: TRBJ1-2
CDR3 DNA: TGTGCCAGCAGCTTAGCAACCGGGGTAGATGGCTACACCTTC
CDR3 protein: CASSLATGVDGYTF

V gene: TRBV15
clone size: once
D gene: .
J gene: TRBJ2-3
CDR3 DNA: TGTGCCACCAGAGGGGGTGTTGTGCAGAGTGATACGCAGTATTTT
CDR3 protein: CATRGGVVQSDTQYF

V gene: TRBV27
clone size: few
D gene: TRBD1
J gene: TRBJ1-6
CDR3 DNA: TGTGCCAGCAGTTTCCTAGGACAGGATAATTCACCCCTCCACTTT
CDR3 protein: CASSFLGQDNSPLHF

V gene: TRBV9
clone size: .
D gene: TRBD1
J gene: TRBJ2-2
CDR3 DNA: TGTGCCAGCAGCAGACAGGGAGTCAACACCGGGGAGCTGTTTTTT
CDR3 protein: CASSRQGVNTGELFF

V gene: TRBV5-5
clone size: .
D gene: .
J gene: TRBJ1-2
CDR3 DNA: TGTGCCAGCAGCCCGAATGGACAGCCCTACTATGGCTACACCTTC
CDR3 protein: CASSPNGQPYYGYTF

V gene: TRBV30
clone size: .
D gene: TRBD1
J gene: TRBJ2-3
CDR3 DNA: TGTGCCTGGAGTTACCCCCGGACAGGGAGGCGGACAGATACGCAGTATTTT
CDR3 protein: CAWSYPRTGRRTDTQYF